This TCR beta chain was sequenced in a study of graft-versus-host responses after intestinal transplantation. Study in general: Anti-thymocyte globulin served as induction for all recipients, who then took tacrolimus and steroids for approximately three years.

This clone occurred a few times. Trimming pared 2 bases from V and 4 bases from J, leaving 11 bases between. Germline assignment: CDR1 KGHSH and CDR2 LQKENI. The CDR3 runs 14 residues. Clones were sequenced by immunoSEQ multiplex PCR, and TCRdb holds only the in-frame ones, with some missing. The sample comprises 15,000 to 20,000 clones, over 35% of which are singletons, and about 0.95% rests with the top ten. The clonotype comes from a human patient who received an intestinal transplant. The genes are TRBV18 and TRBJ1-1; D call uncertain. The sequenced sample was alloreactive CD4+ T cells from a mixed lymphocyte reaction culture, obtained before intestinal transplant. Sample subset: CFSE-low proliferating T cells sorted from approximately six-day pre-transplant mixed lymphocyte reaction (GvH or HvG direction). CDR3 in amino acids: CASSPKSRGTEAFF. The CDR3 region has the DNA TGTGCCAGCTCACCAAAGTCGCGGGGCACTGAAGCTTTCTTT.